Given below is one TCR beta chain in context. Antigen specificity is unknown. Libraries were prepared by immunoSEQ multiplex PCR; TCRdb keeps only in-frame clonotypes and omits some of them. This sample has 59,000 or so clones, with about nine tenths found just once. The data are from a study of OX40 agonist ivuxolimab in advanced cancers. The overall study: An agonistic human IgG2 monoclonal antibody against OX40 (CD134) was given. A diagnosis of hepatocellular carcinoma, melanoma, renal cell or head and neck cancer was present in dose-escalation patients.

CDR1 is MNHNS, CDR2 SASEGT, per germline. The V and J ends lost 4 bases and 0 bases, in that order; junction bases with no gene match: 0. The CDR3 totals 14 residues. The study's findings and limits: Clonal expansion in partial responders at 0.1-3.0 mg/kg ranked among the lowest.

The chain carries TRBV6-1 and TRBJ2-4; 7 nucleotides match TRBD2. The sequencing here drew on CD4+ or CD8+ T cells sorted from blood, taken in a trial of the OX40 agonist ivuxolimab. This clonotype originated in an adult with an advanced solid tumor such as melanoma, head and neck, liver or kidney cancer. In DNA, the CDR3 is TGTGCCAGCAGTGGGGGGGGAGCCAAAAACATTCAGTACTTC. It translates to CASSGGGAKNIQYF.